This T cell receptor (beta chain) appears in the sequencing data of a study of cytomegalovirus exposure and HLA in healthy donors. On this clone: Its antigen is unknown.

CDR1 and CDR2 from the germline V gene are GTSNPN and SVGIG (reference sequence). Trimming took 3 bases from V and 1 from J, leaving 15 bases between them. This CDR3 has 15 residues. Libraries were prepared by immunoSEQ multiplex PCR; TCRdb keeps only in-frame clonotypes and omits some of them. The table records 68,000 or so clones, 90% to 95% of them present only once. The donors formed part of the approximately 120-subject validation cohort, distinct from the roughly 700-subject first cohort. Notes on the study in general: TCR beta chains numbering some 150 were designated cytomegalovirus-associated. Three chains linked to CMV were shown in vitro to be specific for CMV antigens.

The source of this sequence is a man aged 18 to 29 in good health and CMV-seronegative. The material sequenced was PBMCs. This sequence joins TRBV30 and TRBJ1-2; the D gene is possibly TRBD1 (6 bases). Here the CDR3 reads CAWSHLGAGNYGYTF. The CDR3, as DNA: TGTGCCTGGAGCCATCTGGGGGCGGGTAACTATGGCTACACCTTC. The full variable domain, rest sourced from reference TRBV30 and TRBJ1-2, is SQTIHQWPATLVQPVGSPLSLECTVEGTSNPNLYWYRQAAGRGLQLLFYSVGIGQISSEVPQNLSASRPQDRQFILSSKKLLLSDSGFYLCAWSHLGAGNYGYTFGSGTRLTVV.